Listed below are T cell receptor beta chains from one sample, sequenced in a study of CD8+ T cells in alopecia areata. The data were produced by immunoSEQ multiplex PCR, yet TCRdb's version contains in-frame clones alone and is incomplete. The table includes 150,000 to 250,000 clones, roughly 60% detected once. Sequenced material: CD4+ T cells sorted from blood, taken at week 24, from a patient treated with tofacitinib. All receptors come from a human donor with alopecia areata. Both conserved end residues are part of each CDR3. D genes are given only for firm matches. For some rows the clone size is stated as once, few or many, or as a class when expanded; others skip it.

v_gene: TRBV6-5; d_gene: TRBD1; j_gene: TRBJ1-2; abundance: few; CDR3nt: TGTGCCAGCAGTCGGACAGGAAAATATGGCTACACCTTC; CDR3aa: CASSRTGKYGYTF
v_gene: TRBV30; d_gene: TRBD2; j_gene: TRBJ2-1; abundance: .; CDR3nt: TGTGCCTGGGGGGGCTCTAGCGGGAGGGCTAAATTCTTC; CDR3aa: CAWGGSSGRAKFF
v_gene: TRBV7-2; d_gene: .; j_gene: TRBJ2-5; abundance: once; CDR3nt: TGTGCCAGCAGCAACTCGAATCAAGAGACCCAGTACTTC; CDR3aa: CASSNSNQETQYF
v_gene: TRBV6-6; d_gene: .; j_gene: TRBJ2-5; abundance: .; CDR3nt: TGTGCCAGCAGTTACCTCACAGGGATAGAGACCCAGTACTTC; CDR3aa: CASSYLTGIETQYF
v_gene: TRBV7-3; d_gene: .; j_gene: TRBJ1-4; abundance: .; CDR3nt: TGTGCCAGCAGCTTAAGTACACAGACAAATGAAAAACTGTTTTTT; CDR3aa: CASSLSTQTNEKLFF
v_gene: TRBV28; d_gene: TRBD2; j_gene: TRBJ2-5; abundance: few; CDR3nt: TGTGCCAGCAGTCAGGCAGCGGGAGGGACCCAAGAGACCCAGTACTTC; CDR3aa: CASSQAAGGTQETQYF
v_gene: TRBV5-1; d_gene: TRBD2; j_gene: TRBJ2-3; abundance: few; CDR3nt: TGCGCCAGCAGCGGACTGACTAGCGGGGTCAGCACAGATACGCAGTATTTT; CDR3aa: CASSGLTSGVSTDTQYF
v_gene: TRBV5-6; d_gene: .; j_gene: TRBJ2-3; abundance: .; CDR3nt: TGTGCCAGCAGCTTACGACTAGTCGGAGATACGCAGTATTTT; CDR3aa: CASSLRLVGDTQYF
v_gene: TRBV5-4; d_gene: TRBD1; j_gene: TRBJ2-1; abundance: .; CDR3nt: TGTGCCAGCAGCTGGGACAGGTTTGAGCAGTTCTTC; CDR3aa: CASSWDRFEQFF
v_gene: TRBV5-4; d_gene: TRBD1; j_gene: TRBJ2-5; abundance: .; CDR3nt: TGTGCCAGCAGCCGGGACAGGGGGTTCCAGGAGACCCAGTACTTC; CDR3aa: CASSRDRGFQETQYF
v_gene: TRBV4-1; d_gene: .; j_gene: TRBJ2-7; abundance: .; CDR3nt: TGCGCCAGCAGCCAAGATTACGACTACGAGCAGTACTTC; CDR3aa: CASSQDYDYEQYF
v_gene: TRBV5-4; d_gene: .; j_gene: TRBJ2-7; abundance: once; CDR3nt: TGTGCCAGCAGCATGCCGGGGTTCGAGCAGTACTTC; CDR3aa: CASSMPGFEQYF
v_gene: TRBV28; d_gene: TRBD1; j_gene: TRBJ2-7; abundance: .; CDR3nt: TGTGCCAGCAGCAAAGGACAGGGGTTCGGCGAGCAGTACTTC; CDR3aa: CASSKGQGFGEQYF
v_gene: TRBV7-2; d_gene: TRBD1; j_gene: TRBJ1-2; abundance: .; CDR3nt: TGTGCCAGCAGCTCCCCTCCCGGGACAGGGGACGGCTACACCTTC; CDR3aa: CASSSPPGTGDGYTF
v_gene: TRBV10-3; d_gene: TRBD2; j_gene: TRBJ2-7; abundance: once; CDR3nt: TGTGCCATCAGTGAGGGACTAGCGGGGGGATACGAGCAGTACTTC; CDR3aa: CAISEGLAGGYEQYF
v_gene: TRBV7-2; d_gene: TRBD1; j_gene: TRBJ1-1; abundance: few; CDR3nt: TGTGCCAGCAGCTTCGACAGGGTGAACACTGAAGCTTTCTTT; CDR3aa: CASSFDRVNTEAFF
v_gene: TRBV5-4; d_gene: .; j_gene: TRBJ1-5; abundance: .; CDR3nt: TGTGCCAGTCGGTCAGGGTTGGAGCAGCCCCAGCATTTT; CDR3aa: CASRSGLEQPQHF
v_gene: TRBV19; d_gene: TRBD1; j_gene: TRBJ1-6; abundance: few; CDR3nt: TGTGCCAGTACCCTGGGACAGGGAGGTTCACCCCTCCACTTT; CDR3aa: CASTLGQGGSPLHF
v_gene: TRBV15; d_gene: .; j_gene: TRBJ1-3; abundance: .; CDR3nt: TGTGCCACCAGCAGAGATCGGAGAACTGGAAACACCATATATTTT; CDR3aa: CATSRDRRTGNTIYF
v_gene: TRBV5-1; d_gene: TRBD2; j_gene: TRBJ2-7; abundance: .; CDR3nt: TGCGCCAGCAGCTACGACGGGGACTACGGGAACGAGCAGTACTTC; CDR3aa: CASSYDGDYGNEQYF
v_gene: TRBV4-3; d_gene: TRBD1; j_gene: TRBJ2-7; abundance: .; CDR3nt: TGCGCCAGCAGTCTGTACAGGGGGTACGAGCAGTACTTC; CDR3aa: CASSLYRGYEQYF
v_gene: TRBV10-3; d_gene: .; j_gene: TRBJ2-3; abundance: few; CDR3nt: TGTGCCATCAGTGAGGTCAGACAAGATACGCAGTATTTT; CDR3aa: CAISEVRQDTQYF
v_gene: TRBV18; d_gene: .; j_gene: TRBJ2-6; abundance: .; CDR3nt: TGTGCCAGCTCACCGTCTGGGGCCAACGTCCTGACTTTC; CDR3aa: CASSPSGANVLTF
v_gene: TRBV2; d_gene: .; j_gene: TRBJ1-5; abundance: few; CDR3nt: TGTGCCAGCAGTGAGGGACAAAGCAATCAGCCCCAGCATTTT; CDR3aa: CASSEGQSNQPQHF
v_gene: TRBV29-1; d_gene: .; j_gene: TRBJ2-5; abundance: .; CDR3nt: TGCAGCGTTCGGCGACAGGCCCGTTTAGAAGAGACCCAGTACTTC; CDR3aa: CSVRRQARLEETQYF
v_gene: TRBV4-1; d_gene: .; j_gene: TRBJ2-6; abundance: .; CDR3nt: TGCGCCAGCAGCCAAGTAAGGGGTGCTGGGGCCAACGTCCTGACTTTC; CDR3aa: CASSQVRGAGANVLTF
v_gene: TRBV4-1; d_gene: TRBD1; j_gene: TRBJ1-2; abundance: once; CDR3nt: TGCGCCAGCAGCTTGGGGACAGGATATGGCTACACCTTC; CDR3aa: CASSLGTGYGYTF
v_gene: TRBV5-4; d_gene: .; j_gene: TRBJ2-2; abundance: .; CDR3nt: TGTGCCAGCAGCTTCCTTCGAGGGGTGAACACCGGGGAGCTGTTTTTT; CDR3aa: CASSFLRGVNTGELFF
v_gene: TRBV27; d_gene: TRBD1; j_gene: TRBJ2-1; abundance: once; CDR3nt: TGTGCCAGCAGGACAGGGCCCAAGGGGCAGTTCTTC; CDR3aa: CASRTGPKGQFF
v_gene: TRBV28; d_gene: .; j_gene: TRBJ2-7; abundance: .; CDR3nt: TGTGCCAGTATAGGGTCGACAGGAACGTCCTACGAGCAGTACTTC; CDR3aa: CASIGSTGTSYEQYF
v_gene: TRBV29-1; d_gene: TRBD1; j_gene: TRBJ1-5; abundance: .; CDR3nt: TGCAGCGTACAAACAGGGGGCAGCAATCAGCCCCAGCATTTT; CDR3aa: CSVQTGGSNQPQHF
v_gene: TRBV7-2; d_gene: TRBD1; j_gene: TRBJ1-3; abundance: .; CDR3nt: TGTGCCAGCAGACCAGACAGGGCTGGAAACACCATATATTTT; CDR3aa: CASRPDRAGNTIYF
v_gene: TRBV4-3; d_gene: .; j_gene: TRBJ2-3; abundance: .; CDR3nt: TGCGCCAGCAGCCAAGACCCCGGGTACGGCACAGATACGCAGTATTTT; CDR3aa: CASSQDPGYGTDTQYF
v_gene: TRBV4-3; d_gene: .; j_gene: TRBJ2-7; abundance: few; CDR3nt: TGCGCCAGCAGCCAAGAAACTGCGGAAGAGCAGTACTTC; CDR3aa: CASSQETAEEQYF
v_gene: TRBV9; d_gene: .; j_gene: TRBJ2-6; abundance: .; CDR3nt: TGTGCCAGCAGCGTAGGGGGGAGCTCTGGGGCCAACGTCCTGACTTTC; CDR3aa: CASSVGGSSGANVLTF
v_gene: TRBV7-3; d_gene: .; j_gene: TRBJ1-2; abundance: .; CDR3nt: TGTGCCAGCAGCTTCGGACGGAACTATGGCTACACCTTC; CDR3aa: CASSFGRNYGYTF
v_gene: TRBV7-2; d_gene: TRBD1; j_gene: TRBJ2-7; abundance: .; CDR3nt: TGTGCCAGCAGCTGGGCCGGGACAGCCTCCTACGAGCAGTACTTC; CDR3aa: CASSWAGTASYEQYF
v_gene: TRBV7-9; d_gene: .; j_gene: TRBJ1-2; abundance: .; CDR3nt: TGTGCCAGCAGCTTATACCGGGAATCAAACTATGGCTACACCTTC; CDR3aa: CASSLYRESNYGYTF
v_gene: TRBV19; d_gene: .; j_gene: TRBJ1-5; abundance: .; CDR3nt: TGTGCCAGTAACGAATGGCGTCAGCCCCAGCATTTT; CDR3aa: CASNEWRQPQHF
v_gene: TRBV5-1; d_gene: .; j_gene: TRBJ2-3; abundance: .; CDR3nt: TGCGCCAGCAGCTTGGCCCAGGACACAGATACGCAGTATTTT; CDR3aa: CASSLAQDTDTQYF
v_gene: TRBV10-3; d_gene: TRBD1; j_gene: TRBJ2-2; abundance: few; CDR3nt: TGTGCCATCAGAACGTACCGGGACAGTGAGCTGTTTTTT; CDR3aa: CAIRTYRDSELFF
v_gene: TRBV28; d_gene: TRBD2; j_gene: TRBJ2-6; abundance: .; CDR3nt: TGTGCCAGCAGCTTGCCTACTAGCGGGAGGACCGGGCGCTCTGGGGCCAACGTCCTGACTTTC; CDR3aa: CASSLPTSGRTGRSGANVLTF
v_gene: TRBV6-5; d_gene: .; j_gene: TRBJ2-2; abundance: once; CDR3nt: TGTGCCAGCAGGCAGGGTGACGGGGAGCTGTTTTTT; CDR3aa: CASRQGDGELFF
v_gene: TRBV29-1; d_gene: .; j_gene: TRBJ2-5; abundance: .; CDR3nt: TGCAGCGCAGGGTCCAAAGAGACCCAGTACTTC; CDR3aa: CSAGSKETQYF
v_gene: TRBV15; d_gene: .; j_gene: TRBJ1-2; abundance: .; CDR3nt: TGTGCCACCAGCAGAGCTCAGCCCCACTATGGCTACACCTTC; CDR3aa: CATSRAQPHYGYTF
v_gene: TRBV11-1; d_gene: TRBD1; j_gene: TRBJ2-5; abundance: .; CDR3nt: TGTGCCAGCAGCCAAGGGACAGTTCAAGAGACCCAGTACTTC; CDR3aa: CASSQGTVQETQYF
v_gene: TRBV6-6; d_gene: TRBD1; j_gene: TRBJ2-1; abundance: .; CDR3nt: TGTGCCAGCAGTCCCAGCTTGGGGACAGGAGGGCAGTTCTTC; CDR3aa: CASSPSLGTGGQFF
v_gene: TRBV10-3; d_gene: .; j_gene: TRBJ2-3; abundance: .; CDR3nt: TGTGCCATCAGTGAGCCGGAGAAGGGCACAGATACGCAGTATTTT; CDR3aa: CAISEPEKGTDTQYF
v_gene: TRBV27; d_gene: .; j_gene: TRBJ1-3; abundance: .; CDR3nt: TGTGCCAGCAGTTCCCCGGGGCAAGGAAACACCATATATTTT; CDR3aa: CASSSPGQGNTIYF
v_gene: TRBV5-4; d_gene: .; j_gene: TRBJ2-5; abundance: .; CDR3nt: TGTGCCAGCAGCTTGAATTCGGGGGGCGGAGAGACCCAGTACTTC; CDR3aa: CASSLNSGGGETQYF
v_gene: TRBV10-3; d_gene: .; j_gene: TRBJ2-7; abundance: .; CDR3nt: TGCGCCATCAGTGAGGCTGTCCGATCCTACGAGCAGTACTTC; CDR3aa: CAISEAVRSYEQYF
v_gene: TRBV20-1; d_gene: .; j_gene: TRBJ1-6; abundance: few; CDR3nt: TGCAGTGCTGGGGCAGCCGCCACCCTCCACTTT; CDR3aa: CSAGAAATLHF
v_gene: TRBV14; d_gene: .; j_gene: TRBJ1-4; abundance: few; CDR3nt: TGTGCCAGCAGCACCCTCCAAGGGGCTAATGAAAAACTGTTTTTT; CDR3aa: CASSTLQGANEKLFF
v_gene: TRBV30; d_gene: .; j_gene: TRBJ1-1; abundance: .; CDR3nt: TGTGCCTGGAGTGTATTAGGTAACCTCGACACTGAAGCTTTCTTT; CDR3aa: CAWSVLGNLDTEAFF
v_gene: TRBV30; d_gene: .; j_gene: TRBJ1-2; abundance: .; CDR3nt: TGTGCCTGGAGTGTAGGCGGGGGCTATGGCTACACCTTC; CDR3aa: CAWSVGGGYGYTF
v_gene: TRBV9; d_gene: .; j_gene: TRBJ2-1; abundance: once; CDR3nt: TGTGCCAGCAGCTTACTCGGGACCACCCTCAAGGAGCAGTTCTTC; CDR3aa: CASSLLGTTLKEQFF
v_gene: TRBV30; d_gene: TRBD1; j_gene: TRBJ2-5; abundance: .; CDR3nt: TGTGCCTGGGACAGGGGGCCGGAGACCCAGTACTTC; CDR3aa: CAWDRGPETQYF
v_gene: TRBV6-5; d_gene: .; j_gene: TRBJ2-3; abundance: .; CDR3nt: TGTGCCAGCGGTTTTTCCTCTAGCACAGATACGCAGTATTTT; CDR3aa: CASGFSSSTDTQYF
v_gene: TRBV9; d_gene: TRBD2; j_gene: TRBJ2-3; abundance: few; CDR3nt: TGTGCCAGCAGCCCCGGGACTAGCGGGCGCGATACGCAGTATTTT; CDR3aa: CASSPGTSGRDTQYF
v_gene: TRBV2; d_gene: .; j_gene: TRBJ2-5; abundance: .; CDR3nt: TGTGCCAGCAGGCAGGGGGGAGAGACCCAGTACTTC; CDR3aa: CASRQGGETQYF